The present T cell receptor beta chain was sequenced within a study of cytomegalovirus exposure and HLA in healthy donors. Whole-study findings and limits: Both high specificity and high sensitivity reportedly marked the classifier's diagnosis of cytomegalovirus status.

Per the germline V gene, CDR1 is SGHRS and CDR2 is YFSETQ. Trimming took 4 bases from V and 2 from J; bases not matched to a gene: 4. This CDR3 is built from 16 residues. The PCR had 60 Vbeta and 13 Jbeta primers. Profiling relied on immunoSEQ multiplex PCR, and the TCRdb table lists in-frame clones only, not all of them. The sample holds 100,000 to 150,000 clones; roughly 9.6% are singletons and the top ten take 6.5% to 8.5%. A note on this clone: No antigen is known for it.

The receptor was isolated from a woman in her 40s in good health and CMV-seropositive. The V and J genes are TRBV5-1 and TRBJ2-3, with 13 bases fitting TRBD2. The sequencing input was PBMCs. The CDR3 nucleotides read TGCGCCAGCAGCCCCGGACTAGCGGGGGACACAGATACGCAGTATTTT. Protein product: CASSPGLAGDTDTQYF.